This entry describes one T cell receptor (beta chain). Treatment noted: 19 received Ad26.COV2.S at low or high dose, single or two shots; several received placebo; per-sample allocation not given. Specimen acquisition occurred on day 63 following the initial vaccine or placebo injection. This sample is drawn from a study of Ad26.COV2.S vaccination and SARS-CoV-2 variants. The data were produced by immunoSEQ multiplex PCR, yet TCRdb's version contains in-frame clones alone and is incomplete. The sample records some 480,000 clones, around 90% being singletons. Trimming shortened V by 6 bases and J by 3 bases, and 6 bases separated the two germline ends. The CDR3 length is 10 residues. Germline-derived CDR1 and CDR2 are DFQATT and SNEGSKA (reference sequence).

The chain combines TRBV20-1 with TRBJ2-7; no clear D gene. This TCR was sampled from a person aged 18-60 years who received the Ad26.COV2.S COVID-19 vaccine or a placebo. Sample: peripheral blood, taken in a trial of Ad26.COV2.S vaccine versus placebo. The CDR3: CSAADYEQYF. CDR3 DNA: TGCAGTGCGGCAGACTACGAGCAGTACTTC.